The clone carrying this TCR beta chain was counted only a few times. Treatment in this sample: oral pan-JAK inhibitor, 5-10 mg twice daily. Sorting from PBMCs produced CD4+ and CD8+ T cells. Extracted RNA was reverse transcribed, and the resulting cDNA served as sequencing template. Profiled with immunoSEQ multiplex PCR; TCRdb holds only in-frame clones, not every one. The table records about 74,000 clones, around 29% of them present only once. The data belong to a study of CD8+ T cells in alopecia areata. About the study: Oral tofacitinib, 5 to 10 mg twice daily, was given in an open-label trial.

The CDR3 extends over 12 amino acids. Deletions cut 10 bases from V and 2 bases from J, with 11 bases between. The gene calls are TRBV23-1 and TRBJ1-2; D is unclear. TRBV23-1 is known as an ORF, though its function is uncertain. This sequence originates from a human donor with alopecia areata. Material: CD8+ T cells sorted from blood, obtained at week 4, from a patient treated with tofacitinib. In DNA form, the CDR3 reads TGCGCCAAGTTGGGCAAGAACTATGGCTACACCTTC. Translation: CAKLGKNYGYTF.